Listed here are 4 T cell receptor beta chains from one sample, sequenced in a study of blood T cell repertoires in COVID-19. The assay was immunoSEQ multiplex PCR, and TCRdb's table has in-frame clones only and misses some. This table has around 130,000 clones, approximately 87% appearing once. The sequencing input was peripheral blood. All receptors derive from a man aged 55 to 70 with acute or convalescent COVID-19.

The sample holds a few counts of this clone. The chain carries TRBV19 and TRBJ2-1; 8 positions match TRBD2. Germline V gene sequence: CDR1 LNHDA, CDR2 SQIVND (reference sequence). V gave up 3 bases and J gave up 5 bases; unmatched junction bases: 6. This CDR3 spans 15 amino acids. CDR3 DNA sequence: TGTGCCAGTAGTATCAGGCTAGCGGGCCACAATGAGCAGTTCTTC. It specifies CASSIRLAGHNEQFF.

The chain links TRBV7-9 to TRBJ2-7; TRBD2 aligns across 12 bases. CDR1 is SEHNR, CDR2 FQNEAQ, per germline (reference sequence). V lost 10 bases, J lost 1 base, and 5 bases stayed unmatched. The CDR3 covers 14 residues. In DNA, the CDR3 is TGTGCCACCGCGACTAGCGGGAGATCCTACGAGCAGTACTTC. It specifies CATATSGRSYEQYF. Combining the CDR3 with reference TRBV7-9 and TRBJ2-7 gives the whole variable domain DTGVSQNPRHKITKRGQNVTFRCDPISEHNRLYWYRQTLGQGPEFLTYFQNEAQLEKSRLLSDRFSAERPKGSFSTLEIQRTEQGDSAMYLCATATSGRSYEQYFGPGTRLTVT.

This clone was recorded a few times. The CDR3 reads CASIPDREGEKLFF. The CDR3 DNA reads as TGTGCCAGCATTCCGGACAGGGAAGGGGAAAAACTGTTTTTT. V gene TRBV2 combines with J gene TRBJ1-4, with 8 bases aligning to TRBD1. The CDR3 sequence is 14 residues long. V was clipped by 7 bases and J by 8 bases; unmatched bases: 9. Germline V gives CDR1 SNHLY, CDR2 FYNNEI.

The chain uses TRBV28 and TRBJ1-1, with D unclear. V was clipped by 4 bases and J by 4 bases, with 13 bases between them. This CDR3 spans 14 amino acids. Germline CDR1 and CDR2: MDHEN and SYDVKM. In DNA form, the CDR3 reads TGTGCCAGCAGTTCCCGGGGAGCGCGCACTGAAGCTTTCTTT. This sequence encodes CASSSRGARTEAFF. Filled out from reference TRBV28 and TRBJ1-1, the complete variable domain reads DVKVTQSSRYLVKRTGEKVFLECVQDMDHENMFWYRQDPGLGLRLIYFSYDVKMKEKGDIPEGYSVSREKKERFSLILESASTNQTSMYLCASSSRGARTEAFFGQGTRLTVV.